A single sample gave rise to the 30 T cell receptor beta chains below, sequenced in a study of patients and donors after allogeneic stem cell transplantation. TCRdb reprocessed the RT-PCR reads via MiXCR and lists one record per CDR3 protein. The sample comprises 800,000 to 1,000,000 distinct CDR3 sequences, 15% to 20% of which are singletons, and 5.5% to 6.5% rests with the top ten. The specimen was blood, either unsorted or a sorted T cell fraction (not recorded which). These receptors all stem from a human donor who was either an allogeneic HSCT recipient or a stem cell or donor lymphocyte infusion donor (not recorded which). It is not recorded whose cells these are; they may come from a transplant donor.

This clonotype appeared a few times. CDR3 nucleotide sequence: TGCAGTGCTGACAGTGGGGGGCGCCGCACCGGGGAGCTGTTTTTT. This encodes CSADSGGRRTGELFF. The chain combines TRBV20-1 with TRBJ2-2; D tentatively fits TRBD1 or TRBD2 (6 bases each). The CDR3 contains 15 residues. V was clipped by 5 bases and J by 4 bases, with 17 bases between them. Germline lookup yields CDR1 DFQATT and CDR2 SNEGSKA (reference sequence).

This clonotype showed up many times. The chain carries TRBV25-1 and TRBJ1-1, with TRBD1 identical over 8 bases. V was clipped by 4 bases and J by 5 bases; unmatched bases: 6. CDR1 and CDR2 (germline): MGHDK, SYGVNS. The CDR3 is made up of 14 amino acids. In DNA form, the CDR3 reads TGTGCCAGCAGTGTCACAGGGGGTAGGACTGAAGCTTTCTTT. Protein product: CASSVTGGRTEAFF.

This chain connects TRBV12-3 or TRBV12-4 to TRBJ1-5; D remains unclear. The CDR3 has 15 residues. The V and J ends lost 1 base and 11 bases respectively, with 18 bases between them. The CDR3 is CASSLGQAFSWAQHF. The CDR3 DNA is TGTGCCAGCAGTTTAGGACAAGCGTTTTCCTGGGCCCAGCATTTT.

This clonotype turned up a few times. This chain joins TRBV24-1 and TRBJ1-2; D is undetermined. Germline V gene data show CDR1 as KGHDR and CDR2 as SFDVKD. The CDR3 contains 14 residues. The ends were cut back, 0 bases at V and 4 bases at J, with 8 bases in the middle. The CDR3 DNA reads as TGTGCCACCAGTGATTTGTTCGGAATCTATGGCTACACCTTC. As protein: CATSDLFGIYGYTF.

Only one count was recorded for this clonotype. The chain couples TRBV12-3 or TRBV12-4 to TRBJ2-7; D gene uncertain. This CDR3 has 13 residues. The V and J ends lost 11 bases and 2 bases respectively, with 16 bases between them. CDR3: CAHHPPGTYEQYF. DNA of the CDR3: TGTGCCCACCACCCCCCAGGTACCTACGAGCAGTACTTC.

This clonotype was counted between two and nine times. The CDR3 coding sequence is TGTGCCACCAGCAGAGATCAGGGTCGGAATGGCTACACCTTC. Translated: CATSRDQGRNGYTF. This chain links TRBV15 with TRBJ1-2, with D possibly matching TRBD1 (5 bases). This CDR3 is 14 amino acids long. Trimming took off 0 bases at V and 6 bases at J, with 11 bases between the two ends. CDR1 and CDR2 (germline): LNHNV, YYDKDF (reference sequence).

This clonotype was detected only a few times. The chain has TRBV20-1 and TRBJ1-1, with D unresolved. CDR1 and CDR2 from the germline V gene are DFQATT and SNEGSKA (reference sequence). The V end was cut by 2 bases, the J end by 6 bases, with 16 bases between. This CDR3 contains 14 residues. This CDR3 reads CSARTLEYGAEAFF. CDR3 DNA sequence: TGCAGTGCTAGAACCCTGGAATATGGGGCTGAAGCTTTCTTT.

There are a few counts of this clonotype. V gene TRBV7-9 combines with J gene TRBJ1-2; 7 nucleotides match TRBD1. Germline V lookup: CDR1 SEHNR, CDR2 FQNEAQ (reference sequence). With 4 bases clipped from V and 8 bases from J, the junction kept 7 bases outside the gene matches. The CDR3 is 13 residues long. The CDR3 loop is CASSSPAGGGYTF. The CDR3 DNA reads as TGTGCCAGCAGCTCCCCAGCAGGGGGAGGCTACACCTTC.

The rearrangement links TRBV6-5 to TRBJ2-2; no clear D gene. V lost 0 bases to trimming and J lost 2 bases, with 10 bases between them. Germline CDR1 and CDR2: MNHEY and SVGAGI. The CDR3 is 16 residues long. In DNA, the CDR3 is TGTGCCAGCAGTTACTCGAATAGGATTAACACCGGGGAGCTGTTTTTT. It encodes CASSYSNRINTGELFF.

This clonotype was seen ten or more times. This sequence joins TRBV20-1 and TRBJ2-7; D call uncertain. The CDR3 loop spans 13 amino acids. Per germline, CDR1 DFQATT and CDR2 SNEGSKA (reference sequence). Trimming left V 1 base short and J 2 bases short, with 9 bases between. The CDR3 region is CSARGPGTYEQYF. The CDR3 region has the DNA TGCAGTGCTAGAGGTCCGGGCACCTACGAGCAGTACTTC.

A few counts support this clonotype. This chain uses TRBV2 with TRBJ2-1; a possible D gene is TRBD1 (5 bases). Germline-derived CDR1 and CDR2 are SNHLY and FYNNEI. V was clipped by 7 bases and J by 3 bases, with 13 bases between them. The CDR3 contains 14 residues. The CDR3 is CASKATANYNEQFF. DNA for the CDR3: TGTGCCAGCAAGGCGACAGCCAACTACAATGAGCAGTTCTTC. Full variable domain (missing parts from reference TRBV2 and TRBJ2-1): EPEVTQTPSHQVTQMGQEVILRCVPISNHLYFYWYRQILGQKVEFLVSFYNNEISEKSEIFDDQFSVERPDGSNFTLKIRSTKLEDSAMYFCASKATANYNEQFFGPGTRLTVL.

This clonotype was recorded a few times. This chain uses TRBV6-1 with TRBJ2-7; possibly TRBD1 or TRBD2 for D (5 bases each). Germline CDR1 reads MNHNS; CDR2 reads SASEGT. The CDR3 is 13 residues long. Deletions cut 6 bases from V and 5 bases from J, with 14 bases between. This CDR3 reads CASRPPRGHEQYF. The CDR3 bases are TGTGCCAGCAGGCCACCCCGGGGCCACGAGCAGTACTTC.

The J gene is TRBJ2-7, the V gene TRBV7-9, with 7 nucleotides matching TRBD1. Germline V gives CDR1 SEHNR, CDR2 FQNEAQ (reference sequence). There are 13 residues in the CDR3. Losses at the gene ends were 4 bases for V and 6 bases for J; bases not matched to a gene: 6. CDR3: CASSSTGVPEQYF. The CDR3 nucleotides read TGTGCCAGCAGCTCTACAGGGGTCCCCGAGCAGTACTTC.

This clonotype appeared a few times. This chain links TRBV20-1 with TRBJ2-7; TRBD1 is a possible D gene (5 bases). V was shortened by 1 base and J by 5 bases, with 9 bases between the two germline ends. Germline CDR1 and CDR2: DFQATT and SNEGSKA (reference sequence). The CDR3 covers 12 residues. CDR3 loop: CSARVGRDEQYF. The CDR3 coding sequence is TGCAGTGCTAGAGTAGGCAGGGACGAGCAGTACTTC.

There are a few counts of this clonotype. V is TRBV27 and J is TRBJ2-1; the D is unclear. Trimming shortened V by 6 bases and J by 3 bases, and 6 bases separated the two germline ends. The CDR3 is 12 residues long. Germline CDR1 and CDR2: MNHEY and SMNVEV (reference sequence). DNA of the CDR3: TGTGCCAGCAGGACCGACTACAATGAGCAGTTCTTC. Translated: CASRTDYNEQFF.

The chain employs TRBV28 and TRBJ2-1, with D perhaps matching TRBD1 or TRBD2 (5 bases each). With 8 bases removed from V and 2 bases from J, the gap between germline ends came to 16 bases. Per germline, CDR1 MDHEN and CDR2 SYDVKM. The CDR3 loop spans 15 amino acids. As DNA, the CDR3 is TGTGCCAGCGTTACCGCCGGGACGGCCTACAATGAGCAGTTCTTC. Protein product: CASVTAGTAYNEQFF.

This sequence joins TRBV27 and TRBJ1-5; D ambiguous. The CDR3 totals 14 residues. The germline gives CDR1 MNHEY, CDR2 SMNVEV (reference sequence). With 0 bases removed from V and 7 bases from J, the gap between germline ends came to 10 bases. CDR3 bases: TGTGCCAGCAGTTTATCAGGGATCGGCCAGCCCCAGCATTTT. Amino acids: CASSLSGIGQPQHF.

The gene calls are TRBV12-3 or TRBV12-4 and TRBJ1-6, with a weak D call TRBD1 (6 bases). CDR3 length: 15 residues. Trimming took off 4 bases at V and 7 bases at J, with 14 bases between the two ends. The CDR3 spells CASSYGGRKNSPLHF. As DNA, the CDR3 is TGTGCCAGCAGTTACGGGGGGCGTAAGAATTCACCCCTCCACTTT.

This clonotype was observed a handful of times. The chain carries TRBV2 and TRBJ2-7, with 8 nucleotides matching TRBD1. CDR1 and CDR2 from the germline V gene are SNHLY and FYNNEI. This CDR3 has 16 amino acids. The ends lost 1 base at V and 6 bases at J; junction bases unmatched: 11. The CDR3 sequence: CASSEEWQGAAPEQYF. In DNA, the CDR3 is TGTGCCAGCAGTGAAGAGTGGCAGGGGGCGGCTCCCGAGCAGTACTTC.

In its sample, this clonotype was seen a few times. The gene calls are TRBV5-1 and TRBJ2-2, with D possibly matching TRBD1 (5 bases). V lost 3 bases and J lost 2, with 14 bases in between. The CDR3 extends over 16 amino acids. Germline V gene data show CDR1 as SGHRS and CDR2 as YFSETQ. The CDR3 region is CASSSMNRINTGELFF. The CDR3 region has the DNA TGCGCCAGCAGCTCCATGAACAGGATCAACACCGGGGAGCTGTTTTTT. Looking up the rest from reference TRBV5-1 and TRBJ2-2 gives the full variable domain: KAGVTQTPRYLIKTRGQQVTLSCSPISGHRSVSWYQQTPGQGLQFLFEYFSETQRNKGNFPGRFSGRQFSNSRSEMNVSTLELGDSALYLCASSSMNRINTGELFFGEGSRLTVL.

The V gene is TRBV9, the J gene TRBJ2-5, with a weak D call TRBD2 (6 bases). The germline V and J ends were trimmed by 0 bases and 3 bases, with 21 bases remaining between them. The germline CDR1 and CDR2 sequences are SGDLS and YYNGEE. This CDR3 has 18 amino acids. The CDR3 coding sequence is TGTGCCAGCAGCGTAGGTGGTCGATGGCGGGGATCGGAAGAGACCCAGTACTTC. Translation: CASSVGGRWRGSEETQYF.

A few counts support this clonotype. The chain combines TRBV9 with TRBJ2-1; D remains unclear. Germline CDR1 is SGDLS and CDR2 is YYNGEE. The V gene lost 0 bases and the J gene lost 0 bases, with 7 bases spanning the gap. The CDR3 has 15 amino acids. CDR3 in DNA: TGTGCCAGCAGCGTAGTGGATAGCTCCTACAATGAGCAGTTCTTC. As protein: CASSVVDSSYNEQFF. The whole variable domain, filled in from reference TRBV9 and TRBJ2-1, reads DSGVTQTPKHLITATGQRVTLRCSPRSGDLSVYWYQQSLDQGLQFLIQYYNGEERAKGNILERFSAQQFPDLHSELNLSSLELGDSALYFCASSVVDSSYNEQFFGPGTRLTVL.

This clonotype turned up a few times. The chain combines TRBV6-1 with TRBJ2-4; 8 positions match TRBD1. Trimming took 9 bases from V and 6 from J; bases not matched to a gene: 7. CDR3 size: 13 residues. Germline CDR1 MNHNS, CDR2 SASEGT. Here the CDR3 reads CASAGGSVNIQYF. Here the CDR3 DNA reads TGTGCCAGTGCAGGGGGCTCGGTAAACATTCAGTACTTC.

This chain connects TRBV25-1 to TRBJ1-3, with D uncertain. The CDR3 length is 13 residues. The V end lost 6 bases, the J end lost 0 bases, and 6 bases lay between the germline ends. Germline lookup yields CDR1 MGHDK and CDR2 SYGVNS. The CDR3 loop is CASRANSGNTIYF. CDR3 bases: TGTGCCAGCAGAGCCAACTCTGGAAACACCATATATTTT.

This clonotype turned up a few times. J is TRBJ2-7 and V is TRBV5-1; D gene uncertain. There are 16 residues in the CDR3. V lost 1 base to trimming and J lost 3 bases, with 17 bases between them. Germline assignment: CDR1 SGHRS and CDR2 YFSETQ. The CDR3, as DNA: TGCGCCAGCAGCTTGTCGTCCCTACATGAGCTCTACGAGCAGTACTTC. Protein: CASSLSSLHELYEQYF.

This clonotype was seen more than once but under ten times. The chain recombines TRBV15 with TRBJ2-4, with 9 bases aligning to TRBD1. CDR3 length equals 21 residues. The V and J ends lost 0 bases and 1 base, in that order; junction bases with no gene match: 16. CDR1 and CDR2 from the germline V gene are LNHNV and YYDKDF (reference sequence). CDR3 coding DNA: TGTGCCACCAGCAGAGACCCCGGTACAGGGGGCGGTGGGGGGGCCAAAAACATTCAGTACTTC. This sequence encodes CATSRDPGTGGGGGAKNIQYF.

The chain is built from TRBV24-1 and TRBJ1-1, with D unclear. CDR1 and CDR2 (germline): KGHDR, SFDVKD. V lost 5 bases to trimming and J lost 7 bases, with 13 bases between them. This CDR3 is 13 amino acids long. In DNA, the CDR3 is TGTGCCACCAGTGCCCCTCTAAGGGATGAAGCTTTCTTT. This codes for CATSAPLRDEAFF.

This clonotype was detected a few times. This chain uses TRBV5-1 with TRBJ1-1; D unclear. CDR3 length: 15 residues. Germline CDR1 reads SGHRS; CDR2 reads YFSETQ. Trimming stripped 4 bases from V and 4 bases from J, with 17 bases between. The CDR3 DNA is TGCGCCAGCAGCATTCTCGAGGGCAAGGGCACTGAAGCTTTCTTT. It translates to CASSILEGKGTEAFF. Together with reference TRBV5-1 and TRBJ1-1, the CDR3 gives the full variable domain: KAGVTQTPRYLIKTRGQQVTLSCSPISGHRSVSWYQQTPGQGLQFLFEYFSETQRNKGNFPGRFSGRQFSNSRSEMNVSTLELGDSALYLCASSILEGKGTEAFFGQGTRLTVV.

The rearrangement joins TRBV12-3 or TRBV12-4 to TRBJ2-2; 11 positions agree with TRBD1. The CDR3 is 15 amino acids. J was trimmed by 6 bases and V by 5 bases; bases with no gene match: 5. Written as DNA, the CDR3 is TGTGCCAGCAGTCCGGGACAGGGGGTGTCCGGGGAGCTGTTTTTT. Its protein is CASSPGQGVSGELFF.

CDR3 region: CASSLSGQTYEQYF. CDR3 nucleotide sequence: TGCGCCAGCAGCTTGTCGGGACAGACCTACGAGCAGTACTTC. V gene TRBV5-1 combines with J gene TRBJ2-7; 7 bases align to TRBD1. Germline V lookup: CDR1 SGHRS, CDR2 YFSETQ. With V trimmed by 1 base and J by 2 bases, 3 bases remained unmatched. This CDR3 has 14 amino acids.